These 18 T cell receptor beta chains were all obtained from the same sample, sequenced in a study of control samples from healthy donors and cancer patients. The repertoire was sequenced with immunoSEQ multiplex PCR; TCRdb's copy has only in-frame clones and lacks some. The profile shows some 120,000 clones, over 90% of them singletons. The specimen sequenced was blood. The source of these receptors is a man younger than 40 in good health.

The gene calls are TRBV6-5 and TRBJ1-1; TRBD1 aligns across 9 bases. V shed 6 bases and J 11 bases; nucleotides not matched to a gene: 13. The CDR3 is 14 amino acids. The V gene's germline CDR1 is MNHEY and CDR2 SVGAGI. Here the CDR3 reads CASRPTQGAGWAFF. As DNA, the CDR3 is TGTGCCAGCAGACCAACACAGGGGGCGGGTTGGGCTTTCTTT.

The chain couples TRBV6-6 to TRBJ1-5; D is perhaps TRBD1 (6 bases). The length of the CDR3 is 15 residues. Germline V gene sequence: CDR1 MNHNY, CDR2 SVGAGI (reference sequence). The germline V and J ends were trimmed by 4 bases and 3 bases, with 13 bases remaining between them. CDR3 sequence: CASSWLGHFNQPQHF. The DNA of the CDR3 is TGTGCCAGCAGTTGGTTGGGACACTTCAATCAGCCCCAGCATTTT.

The chain has TRBV5-1 and TRBJ1-1; 10 bases agree with TRBD1. The germline CDR1 and CDR2 sequences are SGHRS and YFSETQ. V shed 3 bases and J 1 base; nucleotides not matched to a gene: 6. The CDR3 is 16 residues long. DNA for the CDR3: TGCGCCAGCAGCTCGACAGGGGGCTATAGGAACACTGAAGCTTTCTTT. It codes for CASSSTGGYRNTEAFF.

The rearrangement joins TRBV19 to TRBJ1-1; the match to TRBD1 covers 7 bases. CDR3 length: 14 amino acids. Germline trimming cut 7 bases from V and 1 base from J; bases unmatched to any gene: 6. Looked up from germline, CDR1 is LNHDA and CDR2 is SQIVND (reference sequence). The DNA of the CDR3 is TGTGCCAGTACCTGGAGGGGGCGGAACACTGAAGCTTTCTTT. Its protein product is CASTWRGRNTEAFF.

This rearrangement joins TRBV7-3 to TRBJ2-3, with 11 bases fitting TRBD2. The CDR3 has 16 residues. The V gene's germline CDR1 is SGHTA and CDR2 FQGTGA. J lost 5 bases, V lost 3 bases, and 7 bases had no gene match. CDR3 protein: CASSFLAGGPGDTQYF. The CDR3 DNA reads as TGTGCCAGCAGCTTCTTAGCGGGGGGGCCGGGAGATACGCAGTATTTT.

V gene TRBV9 combines with J gene TRBJ2-1; D remains ambiguous. V dropped 4 bases and J dropped 7 bases, with 9 bases sitting between them. This CDR3 spans 12 amino acids. Germline CDR1 SGDLS, CDR2 YYNGEE. The CDR3 DNA sequence: TGTGCCAGCAGCTACGGATCGAATGAGCAGTTCTTC. This gives the protein CASSYGSNEQFF.

Written as DNA, the CDR3 is TGTGCCAGCAGCGTAGGCGGGACGGTGGGGCTAACTGAAGCTTTCTTT. The encoded protein is CASSVGGTVGLTEAFF. The rearrangement joins TRBV9 to TRBJ1-1; D is perhaps TRBD1 (5 bases). V was clipped by 0 bases and J by 5 bases, with 17 bases between them. The CDR3 covers 16 residues. Germline lookup yields CDR1 SGDLS and CDR2 YYNGEE.

This clone has a single count. The rearrangement joins TRBV6-4 to TRBJ1-6, with 8 bases that match TRBD1. The germline CDR1 and CDR2 sequences are MRHNA and SNTAGT. The CDR3 length is 15 residues. V was pared by 0 bases and J by 10 bases, with 5 bases of the junction left unmatched. CDR3 sequence: CASSDSTGVGSPLHF. Here the CDR3 DNA reads TGTGCCAGCAGTGACTCGACAGGGGTTGGGTCACCCCTCCACTTT.

The CDR3 is CATSNREQPQHF. The CDR3 DNA reads TGTGCCACCAGCAACAGGGAGCAGCCCCAGCATTTT. This chain uses TRBV15 with TRBJ1-5; D might be TRBD1 (6 bases). Germline V gives CDR1 LNHNV, CDR2 YYDKDF (reference sequence). Deletions cut 4 bases from V and 7 bases from J, with 8 bases between. The CDR3 length is 12 residues.

V gene TRBV2 combines with J gene TRBJ1-3; 7 bases are a match to TRBD1. CDR1 SNHLY and CDR2 FYNNEI come from the germline V gene. The CDR3 length is 15 residues. The V gene end was trimmed by 3 bases and the J gene end by 2 bases; junction bases not matched to a gene: 4. CDR3 coding DNA: TGTGCCAGCAGTGAGGGCAGGGGGGCTGGAAACACCATATATTTT. Amino acid sequence: CASSEGRGAGNTIYF.

Written as DNA, the CDR3 is TGCGCCAGCAGCTCAACGGCGGGATCCGCTGAAGCTTTCTTT. Translating it yields CASSSTAGSAEAFF. The chain employs TRBV5-1 and TRBJ1-1; no clear D gene. This CDR3 has 14 residues. Germline loops: CDR1 SGHRS, CDR2 YFSETQ. Trimming took 3 bases from V and 6 from J, leaving 15 bases between them.

The gene calls are TRBV9 and TRBJ1-1; the match to TRBD1 covers 10 bases. The CDR3 is made up of 14 amino acids. The V and J ends lost 1 base and 11 bases, in that order; junction bases with no gene match: 8. CDR1 is SGDLS and CDR2 is YYNGEE in the germline V gene. The CDR3 reads CASSVRGQGGSAFF. The CDR3 nucleotides are TGTGCCAGCAGCGTACGAGGACAGGGGGGTTCGGCTTTCTTT.

The V and J genes are TRBV11-2 and TRBJ2-1; no definite D call. The CDR3 loop spans 15 amino acids. CDR1 and CDR2 from the germline V gene are SGHAT and FQNNGV. Between the trimmed V and J ends, which lost 3 bases and 0 bases, there was a span of 9 bases. For the CDR3, the DNA is TGTGCCAGCAGCTTGGAGCCTGGCTCCTACAATGAGCAGTTCTTC. It specifies CASSLEPGSYNEQFF.

Here the CDR3 DNA reads TGTGCCAGCAGCCCGAGGACTAGCGGGGCGCCAGATACGCAGTATTTT. Its translation: CASSPRTSGAPDTQYF. The V call is TRBV9, the J call TRBJ2-3; 12 nucleotides align to TRBD2. The germline CDR1 and CDR2 sequences are SGDLS and YYNGEE. This CDR3 contains 16 residues. V dropped 4 bases and J dropped 4; count of bases not matched to a gene: 7. The variable domain in full, with the rest retrieved from reference TRBV9 and TRBJ2-3, is DSGVTQTPKHLITATGQRVTLRCSPRSGDLSVYWYQQSLDQGLQFLIQYYNGEERAKGNILERFSAQQFPDLHSELNLSSLELGDSALYFCASSPRTSGAPDTQYFGPGTRLTVL.

V gene TRBV2 combines with J gene TRBJ2-6; 7 positions agree with TRBD1. The CDR3 totals 17 residues. Germline-derived CDR1 and CDR2 are SNHLY and FYNNEI. Germline trimming cut 4 bases from V and 0 bases from J; bases unmatched to any gene: 6. The CDR3 DNA follows: TGTGCCAGCAGTGGACAGGGCCTCAGCTCTGGGGCCAACGTCCTGACTTTC. It encodes CASSGQGLSSGANVLTF.

The V and J genes are TRBV5-8 and TRBJ1-1, with D perhaps TRBD1 (6 bases). There are 14 residues in the CDR3. In germline, CDR1 is SGHTS, CDR2 YDEGEE. Trimming cost V 3 bases and J 4 bases, with 13 bases left between them. This CDR3 reads CASSSRRGATEAFF. CDR3 nucleotides: TGTGCCAGCAGCTCCCGTAGGGGGGCCACTGAAGCTTTCTTT. Full variable domain (remainder filled in from reference TRBV5-8 and TRBJ1-1): EAGVTQSPTHLIKTRGQQATLRCSPISGHTSVYWYQQALGLGLQFLLWYDEGEERNRGNFPPRFSGRQFPNYSSELNVNALELEDSALYLCASSSRRGATEAFFGQGTRLTVV.

The rearrangement uses TRBV28 and TRBJ2-1; 8 bases line up with TRBD1. The CDR3 is made up of 14 amino acids. After removal of 6 bases from V and 6 bases from J, the junction contained 7 bases not matched to a gene. Germline CDR1 is MDHEN and CDR2 is SYDVKM. The DNA for the CDR3 is TGTGCCAGCAGGCAGGGGGCGGCGGGCAATGAGCAGTTCTTC. Protein sequence: CASRQGAAGNEQFF.

V is TRBV14 and J is TRBJ2-7; TRBD1 is a possible D gene (5 bases). Germline CDR1 and CDR2: SGHDN and FVKESK. V was clipped by 1 base and J by 3 bases, with 10 bases between them. This CDR3 spans 14 amino acids. The CDR3: CASSQGAQGYEQYV. In DNA form, the CDR3 reads TGTGCCAGCAGCCAAGGGGCCCAGGGCTACGAGCAGTACGTC.